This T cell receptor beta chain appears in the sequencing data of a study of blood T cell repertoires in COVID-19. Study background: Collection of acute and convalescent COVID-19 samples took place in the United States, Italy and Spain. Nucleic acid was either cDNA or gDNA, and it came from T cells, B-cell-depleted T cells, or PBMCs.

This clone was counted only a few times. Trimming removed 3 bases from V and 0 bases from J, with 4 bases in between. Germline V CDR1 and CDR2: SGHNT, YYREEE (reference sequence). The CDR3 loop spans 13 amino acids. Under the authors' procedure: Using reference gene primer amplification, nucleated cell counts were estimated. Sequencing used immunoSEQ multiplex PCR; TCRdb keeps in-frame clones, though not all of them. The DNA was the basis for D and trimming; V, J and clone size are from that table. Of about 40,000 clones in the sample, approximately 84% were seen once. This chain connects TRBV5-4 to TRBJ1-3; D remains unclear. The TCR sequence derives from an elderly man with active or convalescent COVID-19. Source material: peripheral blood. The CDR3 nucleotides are TGTGCCAGCAGCTCTAACTCTGGAAACACCATATATTTT. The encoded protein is CASSSNSGNTIYF.